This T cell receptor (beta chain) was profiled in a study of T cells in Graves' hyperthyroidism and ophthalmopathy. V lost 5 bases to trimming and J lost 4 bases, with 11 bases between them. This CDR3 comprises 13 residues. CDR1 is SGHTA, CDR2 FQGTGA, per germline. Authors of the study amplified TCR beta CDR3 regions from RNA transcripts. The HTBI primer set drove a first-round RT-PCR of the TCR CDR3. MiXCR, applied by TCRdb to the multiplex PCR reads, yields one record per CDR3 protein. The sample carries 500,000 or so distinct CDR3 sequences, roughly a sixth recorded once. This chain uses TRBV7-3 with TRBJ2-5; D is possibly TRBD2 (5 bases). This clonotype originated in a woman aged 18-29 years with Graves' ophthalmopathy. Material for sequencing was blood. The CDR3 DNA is TGTGCCAGCAGCCCCCTTGGGAGAGAGACCCAGTACTTC. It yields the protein CASSPLGRETQYF.